The source of this T cell receptor (beta chain) is a study of T cells in Graves' hyperthyroidism and ophthalmopathy (dated by TCRdb to the late 2010s). Describing the broader study: Peripheral blood samples were taken at the time of initial diagnosis, prior to any treatment. TCR Vbeta CDR3 sequencing of roughly 140 peripheral blood samples (around 45 ophthalmopathy, 75 to 80 hyperthyroidism and approximately 17 progressor patients) is reported in the paper. Thyroid tissue and blood T-cell repertoires from several Graves' hyperthyroidism patients were also compared in the study. The approximately 98 discovery patients were randomly divided into training and test sets at a 7:3 ratio. Prospective prediction of ophthalmopathy was tested in an independent validation cohort of approximately 19 hyperthyroidism patients and roughly 16 patients who later progressed to ophthalmopathy. Following sampling, methimazole starting at 30 mg daily was given to hyperthyroidism patients, and high-dose intravenous methylprednisolone was given to ophthalmopathy patients. TCR V-J signatures able to tell the groups apart were searched for in a discovery cohort of some 97 patients, of whom under 45 had Graves' ophthalmopathy and around 58 had stable Graves' hyperthyroidism.

Amplification of TCR beta CDR3 regions was carried out from RNA transcripts. The first round of RT-PCR for the TCR CDR3 was performed with the HTBI primer set and the Qiagen OneStep RT-PCR kit. Libraries were constructed in a second round of multiplex PCR, after which size selection and purification were carried out. The libraries were sequenced on an Illumina HiSeq2000 using paired-end 100 bp reads. The authors' analysis ran thus. SOAPnuke was used to process the raw data, throwing out any read that contained adapters or uncalled bases, had a mean Phred below 15, or lacked an exact constant-primer or identifier match. High-quality paired reads were merged with COPE v1.2.5, and unique nucleotide sequences were defined as clonotypes. MiTCR v1.1 was used to align the clonotypes against IMGT TRBV, TRBD and TRBJ reference segments. Only V-J combinations with frequency above 0.0001, covering 99% to 99.2% of repertoires, were analysed. The TCS score was defined as the ratio of F50 (clonal expansion) to E x V (chaos), calculated using BLOSUM62-based TCRdist between CDR3 peptides within each V-J. Welch's t-statistics and random forest reduced roughly 500 V-J features to about 12, which were used in a naive Bayes classifier (R e1071). The raw public reads went through TCRdb reprocessing: fastp at Q25, MiXCR clone calling, in-frame beta chains kept. Each CDR3 protein gets just one entry, which takes the most common genes and DNA from the rows behind it. The V and J calls and clone size are TCRdb's, not the authors'. The sample data list 700,000 or so distinct CDR3 sequences, and 16% of these were observed just once. The ten largest clones capture roughly 8% of the sample.

In the case of this clonotype: This receptor's antigen is unknown. There are no base qualities to consult, and no much larger clone falls within one base.

Stable Graves' hyperthyroidism was defined as no progression to ophthalmopathy during 18 months of follow-up. The hyperthyroidism patients were between 18 and 65 years old and newly diagnosed, with a disease duration of less than 2 months. Exclusion was applied to patients with uncontrolled infections, other autoimmune diseases, pregnancy or lactation. Clinical symptoms, serum thyroxine and TRAb, thyroid ultrasound, and orbital computed tomography formed the basis for the diagnoses. PBMCs were isolated from approximately 10 ml of fresh peripheral blood by Ficoll-Paque density gradient centrifugation. Total RNA was extracted with Trizol reagent, and quality was checked on an Agilent 2100 Bioanalyzer. From its cysteine to its phenylalanine, the CDR3 spans 18 amino acids. The DNA shown is the 54-base CDR3, in frame from base 1. From the germline V gene, CDR1 is SGDLS and CDR2 is YYNGEE. Trimming costs V 2 bases and J 5 bases, and their ends lie 23 bases apart.

General study outcomes and caveats: During validation, the model predicted progression to ophthalmopathy a median of roughly 7.1 months ahead of onset, with around 71% sensitivity and under 85% specificity. No statistical method was used to fix the sample size in advance, and group allocation was not hidden from the investigators. A model built on a 13 V-J signature distinguished ophthalmopathy from stable hyperthyroidism, reaching 87.88% sensitivity and under 84% specificity in cross-validation and 80%/75% in testing. Most expanded thyroid clonotypes (frequency above 0.001) were also found in blood, which suggests that blood repertoires may mirror thyroid immune responses.

The sequence derives from a man aged 18 to 29 with Graves' hyperthyroidism. The chain is made from TRBV9 and TRBJ2-1; the D gene may be TRBD1 or TRBD2, since each aligns over 5 bases. The sequencing sample was made of blood. Here is the DNA: TGTGCCAGCAGCGTCGCGACCGGGACGCAGGGCACCCACAATGAGCAGTTCTTC. Its product reads: CASSVATGTQGTHNEQFF.